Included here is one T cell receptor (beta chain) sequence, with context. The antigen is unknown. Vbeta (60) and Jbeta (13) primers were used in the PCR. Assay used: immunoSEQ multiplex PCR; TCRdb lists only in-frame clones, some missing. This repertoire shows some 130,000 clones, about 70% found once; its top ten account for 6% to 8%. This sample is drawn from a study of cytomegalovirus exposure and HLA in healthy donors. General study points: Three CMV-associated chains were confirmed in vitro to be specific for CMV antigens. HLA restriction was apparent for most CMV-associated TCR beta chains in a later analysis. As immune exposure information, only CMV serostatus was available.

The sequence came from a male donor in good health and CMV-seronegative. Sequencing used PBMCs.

DNA of the CDR3: TGTGCCAGCAGCCTAATCCCCAACAATGAGCAGTTCTTC. It yields the protein CASSLIPNNEQFF. The chain couples TRBV7-3 to TRBJ2-1; D gene uncertain. Trimming shortened V by 5 bases and J by 5 bases, and 10 bases separated the two germline ends. The germline V gene has CDR1 SGHTA and CDR2 FQGTGA. The CDR3 totals 13 residues.